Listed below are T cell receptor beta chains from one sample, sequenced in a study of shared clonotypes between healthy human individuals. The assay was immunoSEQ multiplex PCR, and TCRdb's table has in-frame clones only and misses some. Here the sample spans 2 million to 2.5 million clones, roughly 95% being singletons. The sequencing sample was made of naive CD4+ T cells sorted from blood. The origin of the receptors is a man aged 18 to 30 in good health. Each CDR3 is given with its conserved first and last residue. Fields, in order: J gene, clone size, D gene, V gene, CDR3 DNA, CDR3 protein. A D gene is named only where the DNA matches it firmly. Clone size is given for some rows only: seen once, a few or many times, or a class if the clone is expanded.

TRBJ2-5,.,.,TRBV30,TGTGCCTGGAGTGTACACGGAGAGACCCAGTACTTC,CAWSVHGETQYF
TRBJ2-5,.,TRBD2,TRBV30,TGTGCCTGGAGTGCGATTCGGACTAGCGGGACGTACCAAGAGACCCAGTACTTC,CAWSAIRTSGTYQETQYF
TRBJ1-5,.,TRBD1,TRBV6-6,TGTGCCAGCAGTACCGGGACAGGGGATCAGCCCCAGCATTTT,CASSTGTGDQPQHF
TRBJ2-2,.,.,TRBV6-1,TGTGCCAGCAGTGCCGGACCACCGAACACCGGGGAGCTGTTTTTT,CASSAGPPNTGELFF
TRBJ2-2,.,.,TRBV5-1,TGCGCCAGCAGCTTGGAGGCAGGGCCTCCCTCAACCGGGGAGCTGTTTTTT,CASSLEAGPPSTGELFF
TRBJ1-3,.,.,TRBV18,TGTGCCAGCTCACCACCGGGAAACACCATATATTTT,CASSPPGNTIYF
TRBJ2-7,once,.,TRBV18,TGTGCCAGCTCTACACAGGGCCCCGAGCAGTACTTC,CASSTQGPEQYF
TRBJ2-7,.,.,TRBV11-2,TGTGCCAGCAGCTACGGAGGCTACGAGCAGTACTTC,CASSYGGYEQYF
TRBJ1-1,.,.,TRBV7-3,TGTGCCAGCAGCTCCAGTGGCAGGAACACTGAAGCTTTCTTT,CASSSSGRNTEAFF
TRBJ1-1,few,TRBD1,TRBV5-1,TGCGCCAGCAGCTCACTACAGGGGACTGAAGCTTTCTTT,CASSSLQGTEAFF
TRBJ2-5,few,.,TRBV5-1,TGCGCCAGCAGCTTGGCGGGGGAGACCCAGTACTTC,CASSLAGETQYF
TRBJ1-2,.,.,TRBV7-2,TGTGCCAGCAGCCGCGACAGAAACTATGGCTACACCTTC,CASSRDRNYGYTF
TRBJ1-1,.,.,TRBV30,TGTGCCCGCGAGGGGCCGCCCCGGGAGAACACTGAAGCTTTCTTT,CAREGPPRENTEAFF
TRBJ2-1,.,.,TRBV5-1,TGCGCCAGCAGCTTGTACTTTAACAATGAGCAGTTCTTC,CASSLYFNNEQFF
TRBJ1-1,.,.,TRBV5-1,TGCGCCAGCAGCTTGGCTGGAAGTCTAACGGGCACTGAAGCTTTCTTT,CASSLAGSLTGTEAFF
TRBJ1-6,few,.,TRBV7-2,TGTGCCAGCAGCTTAGTTGACCGATGGGATTCACCCCTCCACTTT,CASSLVDRWDSPLHF
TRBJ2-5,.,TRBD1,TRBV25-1,TGTGCCAGCAACGACAGGGGGCAGGCAGAGACCCAGTACTTC,CASNDRGQAETQYF
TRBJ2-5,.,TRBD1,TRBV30,TGTGCCTGGACTGGGGGTCAGGGGGCGCGAGAGACCCAGTACTTC,CAWTGGQGARETQYF
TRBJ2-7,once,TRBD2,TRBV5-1,TGCGCCAGCAGCACGGGACTAGCGGACCCCTACGAGCAGTACTTC,CASSTGLADPYEQYF
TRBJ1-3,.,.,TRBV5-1,TGCGCCAGCAGCCCCGATGTGGGGGCGGCTGGAAACACCATATATTTT,CASSPDVGAAGNTIYF
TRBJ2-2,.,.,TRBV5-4,TGTGCCAGCAGCTCCCCGGGCCCGGCGATCGGGGAGCTGTTTTTT,CASSSPGPAIGELFF
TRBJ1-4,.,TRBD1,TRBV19,TGTGCCAGTACCTTTCGGGCCGGGACAGGGAATGAAAAACTGTTTTTT,CASTFRAGTGNEKLFF
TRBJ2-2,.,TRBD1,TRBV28,TGTGCCAGCAGTCTGCTTACAGGGGGAACCGGGGAGCTGTTTTTT,CASSLLTGGTGELFF
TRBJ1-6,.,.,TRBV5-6,TGTGCCAGCAGCGGAGTCCTGGGGGCCCTCCACTTT,CASSGVLGALHF